This T cell receptor beta chain was sequenced in a study of T-cell memory formation after mild COVID-19. Findings of the study overall: Clones shrinking from day 15 to 85 showed even CD4/CD8 mixes; later expanders tilted CD4+.

The CDR3 is 15 residues long. V lost 6 bases to trimming and J lost 5 bases, with 19 bases between them. In germline, CDR1 is MGHRA, CDR2 YSYEKL. The sample holds many counts of this clonotype. The antigen remains undetermined. A single record per CDR3 protein comes from TCRdb applying MiXCR to the 5' RACE reads. Here the sample spans around 300,000 distinct CDR3 sequences, 10% to 15% being singletons. This sequence originates from a man younger than 35 who had mild COVID-19 (a few samples of this study predate the infection). Cell type and time point are not known. Material for sequencing was PBMCs or a T cell subset sorted from them (not recorded which). The chain is built from TRBV4-1 and TRBJ2-5, with unresolved D. The DNA for the CDR3 is TGCGCCAGCAGTTTAATGGGCAGGACGGAGGAGACCCAGTACTTC. As protein: CASSLMGRTEETQYF.